The 24 T cell receptor beta chains in this list originate from one sample, sequenced in a study of blood T cell repertoires in COVID-19. Clones were read by immunoSEQ multiplex PCR, and TCRdb kept only the in-frame ones, dropping some. The table lists approximately 150,000 clones, approximately 90% of them singletons. The specimen sequenced was peripheral blood. The origin of the receptors is a human donor in a cohort sampled during active COVID-19.

This chain's CDR3 is CASIAGGSYEQYF. Here the CDR3 DNA reads TGTGCCAGCATAGCGGGAGGCTCCTACGAGCAGTACTTC. V gene TRBV2 combines with J gene TRBJ2-7; 10 bases are a match to TRBD2. With V trimmed by 7 bases and J by 0 bases, 0 bases remained unmatched. CDR3 length equals 13 residues. The germline gives CDR1 SNHLY, CDR2 FYNNEI.

The chain joins TRBV6-2 or TRBV6-3 to TRBJ2-7; 11 nucleotides align to TRBD2. The germline CDR1 and CDR2 sequences are MNHEY and SVGEGT. Unmatched junction bases numbered 13, after V lost 5 bases and J lost 7 bases. The CDR3 runs 16 residues. The CDR3 region is CASSTGLAASLGEQYF. CDR3 coding DNA: TGTGCCAGCAGTACGGGACTAGCGGCAAGTCTGGGGGAGCAGTACTTC.

The chain has TRBV5-8 and TRBJ1-1, with D possibly being TRBD1 (5 bases). CDR1 and CDR2 from the germline V gene are SGHTS and YDEGEE. CDR3 size: 13 residues. V lost 0 bases and J 6 bases, leaving 9 bases between the germline ends. The CDR3 nucleotides read TGTGCCAGCAGCTTGGGGGGGGAGGCTGAAGCTTTCTTT. Its translation: CASSLGGEAEAFF.

The V and J genes are TRBV5-1 and TRBJ2-1, with D unclear. V was pared by 1 base and J by 9 bases, with 14 bases between. Germline-derived CDR1 and CDR2 are SGHRS and YFSETQ. The CDR3 consists of 14 residues. For the CDR3, the DNA is TGCGCCAGCAGCTTGAGCTCCGCAGCAGGTGAGCAGTTCTTC. Translation gives CASSLSSAAGEQFF.

The chain employs TRBV9 and TRBJ1-1, with 7 bases fitting TRBD1. Germline lookup yields CDR1 SGDLS and CDR2 YYNGEE. With V trimmed by 4 bases and J by 5 bases, 8 bases remained unmatched. This CDR3 has 14 amino acids. The DNA of the CDR3 is TGTGCCAGCAGCAAGACAGGGAAGGGGACTGAAGCTTTCTTT. It translates to CASSKTGKGTEAFF.

This clone appeared a single time. This rearrangement joins TRBV9 to TRBJ1-6; maybe TRBD1 (5 bases). The CDR3 has 15 amino acids. V was clipped by 4 bases and J by 7 bases, with 15 bases between them. Germline-derived CDR1 and CDR2 are SGDLS and YYNGEE. The CDR3 here is CASSPPGLGNSPLHF. CDR3 sequence (DNA): TGTGCCAGCAGCCCCCCAGGGCTCGGGAATTCACCCCTCCACTTT.

This rearrangement joins TRBV24-1 to TRBJ2-1, with 9 bases lining up with TRBD1. The CDR3 is made up of 16 amino acids. The V and J ends lost 4 bases and 3 bases, in that order; junction bases with no gene match: 6. Germline CDR1 and CDR2: KGHDR and SFDVKD. In DNA, the CDR3 is TGTGCCACCAGTGACCCGGACAGGGGCGACTACAATGAGCAGTTCTTC. Amino acids: CATSDPDRGDYNEQFF.

CDR3: CASNPGQTIQPQHF. CDR3 DNA sequence: TGTGCCAGTAACCCGGGACAGACGATTCAGCCCCAGCATTTT. The V gene is TRBV19, the J gene TRBJ1-5; 7 nucleotides match TRBD1. Germline V CDR1 and CDR2: LNHDA, SQIVND (reference sequence). CDR3 size: 14 residues. Germline trimming cut 7 bases from V and 6 bases from J; bases unmatched to any gene: 9.

This clone was seen once. This sequence joins TRBV7-8 and TRBJ1-6; D might be TRBD1 (5 bases). V was shortened by 2 bases and J by 10 bases, with 15 bases between the two germline ends. Germline CDR1 reads SGHVS; CDR2 reads FQNEAQ. This CDR3 is 15 amino acids long. This CDR3 reads CASSLSSGMESPLHF. Here the CDR3 DNA reads TGTGCCAGCAGCTTATCGTCAGGGATGGAGTCACCCCTCCACTTT.

The rearrangement links TRBV27 to TRBJ1-1; 8 bases are a match to TRBD1. The CDR3 has 14 amino acids. Losses at the gene ends were 2 bases for V and 5 bases for J; bases not matched to a gene: 4. The V gene's germline CDR1 is MNHEY and CDR2 SMNVEV (reference sequence). CDR3 in DNA: TGTGCCAGCAGTTTAATTACAGGGGGAACTGAAGCTTTCTTT. This codes for CASSLITGGTEAFF.

This sequence joins TRBV5-1 and TRBJ2-7; 8 bases are a match to TRBD1. Trimming removed 4 bases from V and 3 bases from J; junction bases left unmatched: 6. The CDR3 covers 14 residues. Germline V CDR1 and CDR2: SGHRS, YFSETQ. The CDR3 reads CASSTGGDVYEQYF. The CDR3 bases are TGCGCCAGCAGCACAGGGGGAGATGTCTACGAGCAGTACTTC.

The V call is TRBV6-2 or TRBV6-3, the J call TRBJ2-3; maybe TRBD2 (7 bases). Trimming removed 2 bases from V and 7 bases from J, with 16 bases in between. Germline V gene lookup returns CDR1 MNHEY and CDR2 SVGEGT. There are 15 residues in the CDR3. The CDR3 bases are TGTGCCAGCAGTTACGCTGGAGGGGGGGCCAATACGCAGTATTTT. It translates to CASSYAGGGANTQYF.

The table lists this clone with a count of one. The gene calls are TRBV27 and TRBJ2-7, with 7 bases that match TRBD2. The CDR3 totals 16 residues. CDR1 is MNHEY, CDR2 SMNVEV, per germline (reference sequence). The ends lost 6 bases at V and 5 bases at J; junction bases unmatched: 16. The CDR3 DNA is TGTGCCAGCAGGGCGAGCTGGGACTACTTAGGTAACGAGCAGTACTTC. Protein: CASRASWDYLGNEQYF.

The rearrangement uses TRBV7-9 and TRBJ2-3, with TRBD2 matching 8 bases. There are 14 residues in the CDR3. V trimming: 3 bases; J trimming: 4 bases; junction bases outside the gene matches: 3. CDR1 is SEHNR, CDR2 FQNEAQ, per germline (reference sequence). The DNA for the CDR3 is TGTGCCAGCAGCTTTAGCGGGAAGCCAGATACGCAGTATTTT. Its translation: CASSFSGKPDTQYF.

This chain uses TRBV6-2 or TRBV6-3 with TRBJ1-1; D not certain. The CDR3 runs to 12 residues. Trimming cost V 5 bases and J 6 bases, with 10 bases left between them. The V gene's germline CDR1 is MNHEY and CDR2 SVGEGT. The CDR3 bases are TGTGCCAGCAGTCCCGGGCGGGCTGAAGCTTTCTTT. Its protein is CASSPGRAEAFF.

The chain employs TRBV7-8 and TRBJ1-3; D not resolved. The CDR3 is 14 residues long. The germline gives CDR1 SGHVS, CDR2 FQNEAQ. Trimming took off 2 bases at V and 3 bases at J, with 8 bases between the two ends. CDR3 coding DNA: TGTGCCAGCAGCTTACAGACGGGTGGAAACACCATATATTTT. This translates into CASSLQTGGNTIYF.

This clone was observed a handful of times. V usage is TRBV11-3 and J usage is TRBJ2-1, with 11 bases lining up with TRBD2. The J segment lost 10 bases and the V segment lost 3 bases, leaving 8 bases of the junction unmatched. The CDR3 loop spans 15 amino acids. Germline V lookup: CDR1 SGHNT, CDR2 YENEEA. In DNA form, the CDR3 reads TGTGCCAGCAGCTTTAGTAGCGGGGGGGCAGAAGAGCAGTTCTTC. This translates into CASSFSSGGAEEQFF.

The V gene is TRBV7-2, the J gene TRBJ2-7; 13 bases are a match to TRBD2. The CDR3 is made up of 18 amino acids. V dropped 4 bases and J dropped 3; count of bases not matched to a gene: 12. The germline V gene has CDR1 SGHTA and CDR2 FQGNSA. CDR3 bases: TGTGCCAGCAGCTCACCGGGACTAGCGGGGACCAATCTCTACGAGCAGTACTTC. It translates to CASSSPGLAGTNLYEQYF.

This chain joins TRBV4-3 and TRBJ2-7, with D maybe TRBD1 (6 bases). The CDR3 has 14 residues. V lost 0 bases, J lost 5 bases, and 11 bases lay in between. Germline CDR1 and CDR2: LGHNA and YSLEER. CDR3 loop: CASSQDGKGDEQYF. The CDR3 DNA reads TGCGCCAGCAGCCAAGATGGTAAGGGGGACGAGCAGTACTTC.

The rearrangement joins TRBV4-3 to TRBJ1-2; 10 bases agree with TRBD1. V was pared by 0 bases and J by 8 bases, with 9 bases of the junction left unmatched. This CDR3 region has 16 residues. The germline V gene has CDR1 LGHNA and CDR2 YSLEER. The chain's CDR3 is CASSQDTRQGAEGYTF. CDR3 coding DNA: TGCGCCAGCAGCCAAGATACGAGACAGGGGGCGGAAGGCTACACCTTC.

This clone showed up just once. J is TRBJ2-2 and V is TRBV9; 7 bases align to TRBD2. V dropped 3 bases and J dropped 0; count of bases not matched to a gene: 8. CDR1 SGDLS and CDR2 YYNGEE come from the germline V gene. There are 17 residues in the CDR3. CDR3 bases: TGTGCCAGCAGCGGTAGACTAGCAGGCGCGAACACCGGGGAGCTGTTTTTT. Its translation is CASSGRLAGANTGELFF.

This chain joins TRBV20-1 and TRBJ2-3; possibly TRBD1 for D (5 bases). V was pared by 3 bases and J by 6 bases, with 13 bases between. The germline gives CDR1 DFQATT, CDR2 SNEGSKA (reference sequence). The CDR3 sequence is 13 residues long. The DNA for the CDR3 is TGCAGTGCTAGTACCGCGTGGGGCGATACGCAGTATTTT. Translated: CSASTAWGDTQYF.

The chain recombines TRBV6-5 with TRBJ2-7; D gene uncertain. CDR1 is MNHEY, CDR2 SVGAGI, per germline. The V end was cut by 6 bases, the J end by 3 bases, with 9 bases between. The CDR3 spans 12 residues. CDR3 loop: CASSAASYEQYF. CDR3 DNA: TGTGCCAGCAGCGCTGCGAGCTACGAGCAGTACTTC.

The chain is built from TRBV5-1 and TRBJ2-7, with 8 bases matching TRBD1. Germline CDR1 and CDR2: SGHRS and YFSETQ. The junction had 12 bases not matched to a gene; V was cut back by 3 bases and J by 7 bases. CDR3 length equals 15 residues. The chain's CDR3 is CASSYGQGGGREQYF. The DNA of the CDR3 is TGCGCCAGCAGCTATGGACAGGGAGGTGGAAGGGAGCAGTACTTC.